This T cell receptor (beta chain) originates from a study of T-cell memory formation after mild COVID-19. Regarding the study as a whole: Later expanders leaned CD4+, whereas day 15 to 85 contracting clones were balanced CD4/CD8.

Concerning this clonotype itself: Its antigen is unidentified.

TCRdb itself ran the 5' RACE reads through MiXCR, one entry per CDR3 protein. The data show under 450,000 distinct CDR3 sequences, 20% to 25% seen once. The CDR3 is 14 amino acids. The germline CDR1 and CDR2 sequences are SQVTM and ANQGSEA. The V end lost 4 bases, the J end lost 4 bases, and 15 bases lay between the germline ends. The receptor comes from a man in his late teens or twenties who had mild COVID-19 (a few samples of this study predate the infection). Cell type and time point are not known. The material sequenced was PBMCs or a T cell subset sorted from them (not recorded which). The rearrangement links TRBV29-1 to TRBJ2-3; D tentatively reads TRBD1 or TRBD2 (5 bases each). The CDR3 region has the DNA TGCAGCGTTGTTCCGCAGGGAGCGGCAGATACGCAGTATTTT. Translation gives CSVVPQGAADTQYF.